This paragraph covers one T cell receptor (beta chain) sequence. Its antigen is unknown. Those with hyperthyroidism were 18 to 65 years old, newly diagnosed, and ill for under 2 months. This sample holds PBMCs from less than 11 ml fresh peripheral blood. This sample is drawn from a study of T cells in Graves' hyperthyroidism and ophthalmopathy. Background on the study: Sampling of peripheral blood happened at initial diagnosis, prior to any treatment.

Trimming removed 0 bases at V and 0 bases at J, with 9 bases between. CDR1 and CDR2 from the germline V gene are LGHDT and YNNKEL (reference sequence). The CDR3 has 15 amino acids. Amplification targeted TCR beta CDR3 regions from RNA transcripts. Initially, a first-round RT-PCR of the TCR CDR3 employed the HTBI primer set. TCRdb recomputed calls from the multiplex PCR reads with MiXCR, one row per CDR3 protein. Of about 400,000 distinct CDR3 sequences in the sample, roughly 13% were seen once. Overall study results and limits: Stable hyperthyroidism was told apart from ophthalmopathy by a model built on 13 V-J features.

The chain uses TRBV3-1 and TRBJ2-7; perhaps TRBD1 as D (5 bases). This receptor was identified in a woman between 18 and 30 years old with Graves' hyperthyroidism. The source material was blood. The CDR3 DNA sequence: TGTGCCAGCAGCCAAGAGGGGCATCCCTCCTACGAGCAGTACTTC. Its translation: CASSQEGHPSYEQYF.